The 9 T cell receptor beta chains in this list originate from one sample, sequenced in a study of shared clonotypes between healthy human individuals (dated by TCRdb to the early 2020s). The method behind the library was the immunoSEQ multiplex PCR assay. TCRdb limited this immuneACCESS table to in-frame rearrangements with V and J called. A share of clones is missing; checked studies link under half to unresolved V genes, and the rest is unexplained. For this sample there are over a million clones; roughly 80% appear just once. 1.4% of the sample is in the top ten clones. Sequencing was performed on memory CD4+ T cells sorted from blood. Interpreted using the paper, the cell subset or site label stands for: CD45RA-negative fraction. The receptor source for this set is a man younger than 35 in good health.

This sequence joins TRBV6-1 and TRBJ1-2, with D maybe TRBD1 (6 bases). V shed 2 bases and J shed 4 bases, with 14 bases lying between them. Germline V gene lookup returns CDR1 MNHNS and CDR2 SASEGT. CDR3 length equals 15 residues. The CDR3 coding sequence is TGTGCCAGCAGTGAATATAAGGGGGTGCTCTATGGCTACACCTTC. Translating gives CASSEYKGVLYGYTF.

For this clone: This sample includes further DNA sequences coding for the same CDR3. The J gene is TRBJ2-3, the V gene TRBV7-2, with 8 bases aligning to TRBD2. The CDR3 spans 15 residues. Looked up from germline, CDR1 is SGHTA and CDR2 is FQGNSA. J gave up 3 bases and V 0 bases, and 2 bases lay outside the gene matches. CDR3 nucleotide sequence: TGTGCCAGCAGCTTAGCGGCGGGGGGAACAGATACGCAGTATTTT. Translated, it gives CASSLAAGGTDTQYF.

The V gene is TRBV4-3, the J gene TRBJ2-1; TRBD2 agrees at 7 bases. Germline V gene lookup returns CDR1 LGHNA and CDR2 YSLEER. The J segment lost 9 bases and the V segment lost 1 base, leaving 6 bases of the junction unmatched. CDR3 length equals 14 residues. CDR3 residues: CASSQAVRGTEQFF. The CDR3 region has the DNA TGCGCCAGCAGCCAAGCAGTGCGGGGGACTGAGCAGTTCTTC.

Notes on this clone: The same CDR3 is also encoded by other DNA sequences in this sample. This chain connects TRBV28 to TRBJ1-4; 8 bases align to TRBD1. The CDR3 sequence is 16 residues long. The germline CDR1 and CDR2 sequences are MDHEN and SYDVKM. Trimming removed 5 bases from V and 0 bases from J; junction bases left unmatched: 5. The CDR3, as DNA: TGTGCCAGCAGTCTTCAGGGGGCAACAACTAATGAAAAACTGTTTTTT. Protein product: CASSLQGATTNEKLFF.

V is TRBV18 and J is TRBJ2-7; D call uncertain. CDR3 size: 14 residues. The V and J ends lost 2 bases and 3 bases respectively, with 11 bases between them. Germline loops: CDR1 KGHSH, CDR2 LQKENI. The CDR3, as DNA: TGTGCCAGCTCACCATCACACTCCCTCTACGAGCAGTACTTC. Translated, it gives CASSPSHSLYEQYF.

The chain recombines TRBV7-8 with TRBJ2-7; D is unresolved. Germline CDR1 reads SGHVS; CDR2 reads FQNEAQ. The CDR3 consists of 12 residues. The V and J ends lost 5 bases and 3 bases respectively, with 8 bases between them. The CDR3 is CASSASSYEQYF. CDR3 sequence (DNA): TGTGCCAGCAGCGCCAGTAGCTACGAGCAGTACTTC.

The chain combines TRBV9 with TRBJ1-1; D perhaps matches TRBD1 (6 bases). The V and J ends lost 4 bases and 4 bases respectively, with 17 bases between them. From germline, CDR1 is SGDLS and CDR2 YYNGEE. CDR3 length equals 15 residues. The DNA of the CDR3 is TGTGCCAGCAGCCCCGGGGGGCACCTCGTCACTGAAGCTTTCTTT. Its translation is CASSPGGHLVTEAFF.

The V gene is TRBV28, the J gene TRBJ1-5; no clear D. The V gene lost 8 bases and the J gene lost 2 bases, with 13 bases spanning the gap. CDR1 is MDHEN, CDR2 SYDVKM, per germline. This CDR3 has 14 amino acids. The CDR3 nucleotides are TGTGCCAGCGATCCGGGGTCAGGCAATCAGCCCCAGCATTTT. The encoded protein is CASDPGSGNQPQHF. Full variable domain (missing parts from reference TRBV28 and TRBJ1-5): DVKVTQSSRYLVKRTGEKVFLECVQDMDHENMFWYRQDPGLGLRLIYFSYDVKMKEKGDIPEGYSVSREKKERFSLILESASTNQTSMYLCASDPGSGNQPQHFGDGTRLSIL.

The chain employs TRBV5-8 and TRBJ1-2; TRBD1 agrees at 10 bases. CDR1 is SGHTS, CDR2 YDEGEE, per germline. The V segment lost 1 base and the J segment 5 bases; nucleotides outside the gene matches: 8. This CDR3 comprises 16 residues. CDR3 in amino acids: CASSLLDGTGVYGYTF. The CDR3 DNA is TGTGCCAGCAGCTTGCTTGATGGGACAGGGGTGTATGGCTACACCTTC.